This T cell receptor (beta chain) was observed in a study of T cell responses to AZD1222 COVID-19 vaccine. V dropped 5 bases and J dropped 0 bases, with 10 bases sitting between them. The germline V gene has CDR1 MNHEY and CDR2 SVGAGI. The CDR3 length is 14 residues. Assay: immunoSEQ multiplex PCR; the TCRdb copy retains only in-frame clones and omits some. The sample carries 110,000 to 150,000 clones, just under 95% recorded once. The sequence was collected from an adult in good health. The chain recombines TRBV6-5 with TRBJ1-2; D is ambiguous. The sample was peripheral blood, taken on day 0 of AZD1222 vaccination. The CDR3 sequence is CASSPRRANYGYTF. In nucleotides, the CDR3 is TGTGCCAGCAGTCCCCGGAGAGCTAACTATGGCTACACCTTC.